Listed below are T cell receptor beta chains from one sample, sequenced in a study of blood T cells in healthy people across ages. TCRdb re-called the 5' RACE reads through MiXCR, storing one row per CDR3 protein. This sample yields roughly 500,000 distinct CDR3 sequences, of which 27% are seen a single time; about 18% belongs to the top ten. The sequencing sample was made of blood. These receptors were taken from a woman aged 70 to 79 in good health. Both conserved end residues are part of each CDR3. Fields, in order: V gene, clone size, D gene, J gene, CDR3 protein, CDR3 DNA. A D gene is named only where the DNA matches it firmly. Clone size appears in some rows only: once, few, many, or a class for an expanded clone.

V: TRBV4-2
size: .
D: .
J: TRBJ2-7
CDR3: CASSQGTTGVGSYEQYF
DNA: TGTGCCAGCAGCCAAGGAACTACGGGGGTCGGGTCCTACGAGCAGTACTTC

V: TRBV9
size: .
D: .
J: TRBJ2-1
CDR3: CASSVGSGMGEQFF
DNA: TGTGCCAGCAGCGTCGGATCAGGGATGGGTGAGCAGTTCTTC

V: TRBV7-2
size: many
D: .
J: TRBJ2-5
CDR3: CASSPSRVQETQYF
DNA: TGTGCCAGCAGCCCTAGCAGGGTACAGGAGACCCAGTACTTC

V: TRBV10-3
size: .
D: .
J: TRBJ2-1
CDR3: CTISPLGEVEQFF
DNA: TGTACCATCAGTCCCCTAGGGGAGGTTGAGCAGTTCTTC

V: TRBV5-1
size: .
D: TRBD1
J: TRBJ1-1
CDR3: CASSRDRGGNTEAFF
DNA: TGCGCCAGCAGCCGGGACAGGGGGGGGAACACTGAAGCTTTCTTT

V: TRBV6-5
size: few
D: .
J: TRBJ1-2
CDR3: CASKGVTDTAYGYTF
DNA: TGTGCCAGCAAGGGGGTGACGGACACGGCCTATGGCTACACCTTC

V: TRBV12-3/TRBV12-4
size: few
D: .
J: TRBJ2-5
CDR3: CASSLPSGETQYF
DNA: TGTGCCAGCAGTTTACCTAGTGGAGAGACCCAGTACTTC

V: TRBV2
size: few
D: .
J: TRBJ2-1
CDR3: CASVGQLSSYNEQFF
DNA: TGTGCCAGCGTGGGGCAGTTGAGCTCCTACAATGAGCAGTTCTTC

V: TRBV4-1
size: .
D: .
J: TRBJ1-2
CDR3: CASSPDENQIGGGGYTF
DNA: TGCGCCAGCAGCCCGGACGAAAATCAGATTGGCGGTGGTGGCTACACCTTC

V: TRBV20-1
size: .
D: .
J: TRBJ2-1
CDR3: CSATRADEQFF
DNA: TGCAGTGCTACTAGGGCCGATGAGCAGTTCTTC

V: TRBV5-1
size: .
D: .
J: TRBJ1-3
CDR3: CASRQTESGNTIYF
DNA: TGCGCCAGCAGACAGACAGAGTCTGGAAACACCATATATTTT

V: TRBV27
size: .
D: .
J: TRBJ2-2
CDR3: CASSLAGAETGELFF
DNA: TGTGCCAGCAGTTTAGCAGGGGCCGAGACCGGGGAGCTGTTTTTT

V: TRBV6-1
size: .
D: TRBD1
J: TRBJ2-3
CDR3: CASSEQGADTQYF
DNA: TGTGCCAGCAGTGAGCAGGGGGCAGATACGCAGTATTTT

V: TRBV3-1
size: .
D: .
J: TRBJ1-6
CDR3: CASSQVFSGNSPLHF
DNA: TGTGCCAGCAGCCAAGTTTTTTCCGGGAATTCACCCCTCCACTTT

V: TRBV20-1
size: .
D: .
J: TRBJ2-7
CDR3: CSARDPLRGYEQYF
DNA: TGCAGTGCTAGAGATCCCCTGCGGGGCTACGAGCAGTACTTC

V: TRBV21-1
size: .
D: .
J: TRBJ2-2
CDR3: CACIHRQKGFTGELFF
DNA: TGTGCCTGCATCCACCGACAAAAGGGATTTACCGGGGAGCTGTTTTTT

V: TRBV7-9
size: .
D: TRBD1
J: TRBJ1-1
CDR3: CASSSWKDRGMHTEAFF
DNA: TGTGCCAGCAGCTCCTGGAAGGACAGGGGTATGCACACTGAAGCTTTCTTT

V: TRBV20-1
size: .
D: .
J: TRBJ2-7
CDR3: CSASRDWSYEQYF
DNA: TGCAGTGCCAGCCGGGACTGGTCCTACGAGCAGTACTTC

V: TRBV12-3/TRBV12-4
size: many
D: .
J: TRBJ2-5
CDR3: CASSFGQKETQYF
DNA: TGTGCCAGCAGTTTCGGTCAGAAAGAGACCCAGTACTTC

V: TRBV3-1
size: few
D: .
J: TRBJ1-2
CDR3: CASSQGLVVTNYGYTF
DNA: TGTGCCAGCAGCCAAGGTCTGGTGGTCACTAACTATGGCTACACCTTC

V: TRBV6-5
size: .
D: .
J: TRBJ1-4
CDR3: CASSYSFVRGEKLFF
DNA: TGTGCCAGCAGTTACTCGTTCGTGAGGGGTGAAAAACTGTTTTTT

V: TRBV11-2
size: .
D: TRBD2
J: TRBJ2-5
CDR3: CASSWTSGGIQETQYF
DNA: TGTGCCAGCAGCTGGACTAGCGGGGGCATTCAAGAGACCCAGTACTTC

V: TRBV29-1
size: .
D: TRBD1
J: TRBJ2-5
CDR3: CSVEGVQGHGTQYF
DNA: TGCAGCGTTGAAGGGGTACAGGGGCACGGGACCCAGTACTTC

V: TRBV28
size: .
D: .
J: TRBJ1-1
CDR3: CASSLTRQVRVGAFF
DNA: TGTGCCAGCAGTTTAACTCGACAGGTGCGTGTTGGAGCTTTCTTT

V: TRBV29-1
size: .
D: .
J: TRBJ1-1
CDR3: CSVAWGASDHTEAFF
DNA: TGCAGCGTTGCGTGGGGGGCCTCAGATCACACTGAAGCTTTCTTT

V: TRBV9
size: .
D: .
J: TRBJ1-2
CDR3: CASSVDGLSAYTF
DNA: TGTGCCAGCAGCGTAGACGGTCTTAGTGCCTACACCTTC